Each of the 10 T cell receptor beta chains below was sequenced from the same sample in a study of graft-versus-host responses after intestinal transplantation. These receptors have no identified antigens. Method: immunoSEQ multiplex PCR; TCRdb's copy keeps in-frame clones and lacks some. This sample has around 26,000 clones, with almost 85% found just once. The sample consisted of unstimulated CD8+ T cells sorted from spleen or lymph node cells, taken before transplant. The receptors stem from a human donor who was the organ donor for an intestinal transplant.

This sequence joins TRBV7-6 and TRBJ1-3, with D perhaps TRBD1 (6 bases). V was pared by 5 bases and J by 4 bases, with 30 bases between. The CDR3 has 20 amino acids. CDR1 and CDR2 (germline): SGHVS, FNYEAQ. The CDR3 reads CASSSLWAGVPFDSGNTIYF. Written as DNA, the CDR3 is TGTGCCAGCAGCAGCCTGTGGGCAGGGGTACCATTCGACTCCGGAAACACCATATATTTT.

V gene TRBV5-4 combines with J gene TRBJ2-1, with a weak D call TRBD2 (6 bases). Germline values: CDR1 SGHNT, CDR2 YYREEE (reference sequence). The CDR3 spans 15 residues. V was trimmed by 4 bases and J by 1 base, leaving 12 bases between them. The CDR3 loop reads CASSPLGTSYNEQFF. Written as DNA, the CDR3 is TGTGCCAGCAGCCCACTCGGGACTTCCTACAATGAGCAGTTCTTC.

The rearrangement links TRBV19 to TRBJ2-1, with 8 bases aligning to TRBD2. This CDR3 has 15 amino acids. The junction had 3 bases not matched to a gene; V was cut back by 5 bases and J by 0 bases. Germline lookup yields CDR1 LNHDA and CDR2 SQIVND (reference sequence). The CDR3 sequence: CASSLAGGSYNEQFF. CDR3 nucleotides: TGTGCCAGTAGTCTGGCGGGGGGCTCCTACAATGAGCAGTTCTTC.

The chain is built from TRBV15 and TRBJ2-3; no clear D gene. The germline CDR1 and CDR2 sequences are LNHNV and YYDKDF (reference sequence). V lost 0 bases to trimming and J lost 5 bases, with 12 bases between them. This CDR3 is 15 amino acids long. The CDR3 region has the DNA TGTGCCACCAGCAGAGATACCCCAGCCGGAGATACGCAGTATTTT. Translation gives CATSRDTPAGDTQYF.

This chain connects TRBV19 to TRBJ1-4, with D possibly matching TRBD1 (5 bases). V gave up 6 bases and J gave up 6 bases, with 14 bases separating them. This CDR3 is 14 amino acids long. CDR1 and CDR2 (germline): LNHDA, SQIVND (reference sequence). Here the CDR3 reads CASSLGGLDEKLFF. CDR3 nucleotides: TGTGCCAGTAGCCTCGGGGGTTTAGATGAAAAACTGTTTTTT.

The chain employs TRBV11-2 and TRBJ2-3; D is unclear. The CDR3 is 14 residues long. Germline assignment: CDR1 SGHAT and CDR2 FQNNGV. V lost 2 bases, J lost 3 bases, and 9 bases lay in between. This chain's CDR3 is CASSLSWGTDTQYF. In nucleotides, the CDR3 is TGTGCCAGCAGCTTATCGTGGGGAACAGATACGCAGTATTTT. The whole variable domain, filled in from reference TRBV11-2 and TRBJ2-3, reads EAGVAQSPRYKIIEKRQSVAFWCNPISGHATLYWYQQILGQGPKLLIQFQNNGVVDDSQLPKDRFSAERLKGVDSTLKIQPAKLEDSAVYLCASSLSWGTDTQYFGPGTRLTVL.

V is TRBV5-4 and J is TRBJ2-7; D may correspond to TRBD1 or TRBD2 (6 bases each). Germline V gene data show CDR1 as SGHNT and CDR2 as YYREEE (reference sequence). V was clipped by 4 bases and J by 4 bases, with 21 bases between them. CDR3 size: 16 residues. The CDR3 coding sequence is TGTGCCAGCAGCCCGAGGGGGGCAGGGTACATTTACGAGCAGTACTTC. It codes for CASSPRGAGYIYEQYF.

V gene TRBV5-6 combines with J gene TRBJ1-1; 10 bases are shared with TRBD1. The V and J ends lost 4 bases and 5 bases, in that order; junction bases with no gene match: 5. The CDR3 totals 14 residues. Germline loops: CDR1 SGHDT, CDR2 YYEEEE. The CDR3 reads CASSGDRGGTEAFF. DNA of the CDR3: TGTGCCAGCAGCGGGGACAGGGGAGGAACTGAAGCTTTCTTT.

This clone was seen only once. The CDR3 region is CASTETGGTETQYF. The CDR3 DNA reads TGTGCCAGCACCGAAACCGGGGGAACAGAGACCCAGTACTTC. The chain combines TRBV7-9 with TRBJ2-5, with a tentative D call TRBD2 (6 bases). This CDR3 region has 14 residues. V lost 7 bases and J 4 bases, leaving 16 bases between the germline ends. Germline V CDR1 and CDR2: SEHNR, FQNEAQ (reference sequence).

J is TRBJ1-2 and V is TRBV4-2; TRBD1 matches at 8 bases. Germline V gene lookup returns CDR1 LGHNA and CDR2 YNFKEQ. The junction had 6 bases not matched to a gene; V was cut back by 4 bases and J by 8 bases. The CDR3 spans 13 residues. CDR3 protein: CASSPGQGEGYTF. CDR3 sequence (DNA): TGTGCCAGCAGCCCTGGACAGGGAGAGGGCTACACCTTC.